Described below is a single T cell receptor (beta chain) sequence and its context. As yet, its antigen is unknown. Profiled with immunoSEQ multiplex PCR; TCRdb holds only in-frame clones, not every one. Of about 41,000 clones detected, about 78% appear once; the ten largest clones hold about 7.8%. Per germline, CDR1 SGHRS and CDR2 YFSETQ. CDR3 length: 12 residues. V was trimmed by 0 bases and J by 5 bases, leaving 4 bases between them. This entry comes from a study of early stage breast cancer tumors. Study in general: Each sample averaged about 9.4-fold read coverage. General observations from the study: Enriched TCRB sequences shared across patients were mostly commonly generated sequences. Compared with adjacent normal breast tissue, tumors showed around 2.7-fold greater T cell density and higher clonality.

This receptor was obtained from a person in their fifties with breast cancer. Sequencing was performed on blood. The chain has TRBV5-1 and TRBJ2-3; D gene unclear. The CDR3, as DNA: TGCGCCAGCAGCTTGGAGAGAGATACGCAGTATTTT. It codes for CASSLERDTQYF. Together with reference TRBV5-1 and TRBJ2-3, the CDR3 gives the full variable domain: KAGVTQTPRYLIKTRGQQVTLSCSPISGHRSVSWYQQTPGQGLQFLFEYFSETQRNKGNFPGRFSGRQFSNSRSEMNVSTLELGDSALYLCASSLERDTQYFGPGTRLTVL.